Detailed here is one T cell receptor beta chain. Its matching antigen is unknown. This record comes from a study of CD8+ T cells in alopecia areata. Regarding the study as a whole: Scalp sequencing also captures normal skin's resident alphabeta T cells. Mice showed TCR sharing more clearly than patients did, possibly owing to HLA. Across lesional scalp, and particularly alopecia totalis/universalis, clonality surpassed that of normal scalp.

Extracted from the samples, RNA was reverse transcribed into cDNA to serve as the sequencing template. Only in-frame clones appear in the TCRdb table, and some are missing; sequencing was by immunoSEQ multiplex PCR. Of roughly 200,000 clones in the sample, more than 55% were seen once. Germline V lookup: CDR1 MNHEY, CDR2 SVGAGI. The trim removed 0 bases at V and 5 bases at J, leaving 6 bases unmatched. The CDR3 consists of 15 residues. Investigators sorted PBMCs to obtain both CD4+ and CD8+ T cells. The J gene is TRBJ2-5, the V gene TRBV6-5; 7 nucleotides line up with TRBD1. The clonotype was recovered from a human donor in good health. The sequencing sample was made of CD8+ T cells sorted from blood. The DNA for the CDR3 is TGTGCCAGCAGTTACTCAGACAGGGAGAGGGAGACCCAGTACTTC. Protein: CASSYSDRERETQYF.